This TCR beta chain stems from a study of blood T cell repertoires in COVID-19 (dated by TCRdb to 2019 to 2021). Background on the whole study: Collaborator samples came from the United States, Italy and Spain and covered acute and convalescent phases of COVID-19. The repertoires were released in a freely available public database meant as a resource for research on the immune response to SARS-CoV-2. Where available, HLA class I and class II types were obtained from metadata supplied by the sample provider rather than from assay-based typing. Samples were obtained from the ongoing ImmuneRACE study (first 160 participants) and from some 1,300 subjects provided by 6 global collaborators. Subjects who had been exposed to COVID-19, were actively infected with it, or had recovered from it provided the deeply sampled blood TCRbeta repertoires that made up the dataset. The prospective study material was composed of cDNA or gDNA derived from T cells, B-cell-depleted T cells, or PBMCs. The sample metadata nearly always contained a de-identified subject ID, COVID-19 status, age in years and sex. General study outcomes and caveats: Clinical and demographic metadata were provided uncurated, with the amount varying by source and participant.

TCRbeta CDR3 regions were amplified from genomic DNA by means of the immunoSEQ Assay, a bias-controlled multiplex PCR. Processing in the source paper ran as follows. The number of nucleated cells in each sample was estimated from the amplification of reference gene primers within the assay. To quantify the absolute abundance of each unique TCRbeta CDR3 rearrangement, sequence reads were collapsed and filtered. For each sample, productive Simpson clonality was calculated as the square root of Simpson's diversity index over productive rearrangements. Here the immuneACCESS table is served through TCRdb, limited to in-frame sequences with V and J called. Missing clones are a known gap in these copies; in checked studies unresolved V genes cover under half, and the rest lacks a known reason. V and J calls and clone size are as listed in that table; D and trimming were resolved from the DNA. This sample gives 130,000 to 150,000 clones in total; 88% of them show up just once. The ten largest clonotypes hold 2% to 2.5% of the sample.

A few counts support this clone. The antigen this receptor binds is unknown. Base-call qualities are not available, and no considerably larger clone is one nucleotide away. V lost 5 bases and J lost 7 bases; the stretch between them is 10 bases long. The CDR3 covers 11 residues, taking in both the cysteine and the phenylalanine. Just CDR3 DNA is preserved here, 33 bases in frame from base 1. CDR1 GTSNPN and CDR2 SVGIG are derived from the germline V gene (reference sequence). Collaborating institutions collected whole blood in K2EDTA tubes following their own protocols. For TCRbeta analysis, collaborator samples were shipped as frozen whole blood, as isolated PBMCs, or as DNA extracted from either sample type.

The chain employs TRBV30 and TRBJ2-3; TRBD2 is a possible D gene, resting on 6 matching bases. The origin of this receptor is a human donor in a cohort sampled during active COVID-19. Sequenced material: peripheral blood. The DNA sequence is given as TGTGCCTGGGAGGAGGGGAATACGCAGTATTTT. Translated, this is CAWEEGNTQYF.